The 32 T cell receptor beta chains below come from one sample, sequenced in a study of blood T cell repertoires in COVID-19. Repertoires were generated with immunoSEQ multiplex PCR, while TCRdb's copy carries only in-frame clones and drops some. Of 190,000 or so clones listed, around 80% are singletons. The sequenced sample consisted of peripheral blood. The receptors were gathered from a woman older than 75 with COVID-19, enrolled during active disease.

This clone appeared a few times. The chain is built from TRBV3-1 (or the pseudogene TRBV3-2) and TRBJ2-2; D possibly corresponds to TRBD1 (5 bases). Looked up from germline, CDR1 is LGHDT and CDR2 is YNNKEL (reference sequence). V shed 1 base and J shed 4 bases, with 10 bases lying between them. There are 15 residues in the CDR3. In DNA form, the CDR3 reads TGTGCCAGCAGCCAAGTAGGGGTAGGCACCGGGGAGCTGTTTTTT. It yields the protein CASSQVGVGTGELFF.

This clone showed up just a few times. This chain connects TRBV6-1 to TRBJ2-1; D remains ambiguous. The germline gives CDR1 MNHNS, CDR2 SASEGT. Trimming pared 1 base from V and 0 bases from J, leaving 16 bases between. This CDR3 region has 18 residues. The CDR3 nucleotides are TGTGCCAGCAGTGAAGAAGTAATCTGGCCTAGCTCCTACAATGAGCAGTTCTTC. Amino acid sequence: CASSEEVIWPSSYNEQFF.

V usage is TRBV4-2 and J usage is TRBJ2-2; perhaps TRBD2 as D (6 bases). V lost 0 bases, J lost 5 bases, and 7 bases lay in between. Germline CDR1 is LGHNA and CDR2 is YNFKEQ. The CDR3 spans 14 residues. The CDR3 loop is CASSQDRGTGELFF. DNA of the CDR3: TGTGCCAGCAGCCAAGATCGGGGGACCGGGGAGCTGTTTTTT.

This clone turned up a few times. The chain is built from TRBV2 and TRBJ2-7; possibly TRBD1 for D (6 bases). Germline assignment: CDR1 SNHLY and CDR2 FYNNEI. CDR3 length equals 14 residues. V was pared by 4 bases and J by 6 bases, with 16 bases between. In nucleotides, the CDR3 is TGTGCCAGCAGTGGCACAGGGCTGGGGAGCGAGCAGTACTTC. It is translated as CASSGTGLGSEQYF.

The chain uses TRBV29-1 and TRBJ1-1; a possible D gene is TRBD1 (5 bases). The CDR3 runs to 13 residues. CDR1 and CDR2 (germline): SQVTM, ANQGSEA. Trimming left V 6 bases short and J 2 bases short, with 13 bases between. The chain's CDR3 is CSVRGQQNTEAFF. CDR3 nucleotides: TGCAGCGTCAGAGGACAACAAAACACTGAAGCTTTCTTT. The full variable domain, rest sourced from reference TRBV29-1 and TRBJ1-1, is SAVISQKPSRDICQRGTSLTIQCQVDSQVTMMFWYRQQPGQSLTLIATANQGSEATYESGFVIDKFPISRPNLTFSTLTVSNMSPEDSSIYLCSVRGQQNTEAFFGQGTRLTVV.

This chain uses TRBV6-1 with TRBJ2-7; weak D call: TRBD1 (6 bases). This CDR3 has 14 residues. Trimming pared 2 bases from V and 3 bases from J, leaving 11 bases between. Germline V lookup: CDR1 MNHNS, CDR2 SASEGT. In DNA, the CDR3 is TGTGCCAGCAGTGAACTGAGGGGGAACTACGAGCAGTACTTC. Residues: CASSELRGNYEQYF.

The chain combines TRBV7-9 with TRBJ1-2; TRBD1 aligns across 8 bases. CDR1 SEHNR and CDR2 FQNEAQ come from the germline V gene (reference sequence). Trimming took 6 bases from V and 4 from J; bases not matched to a gene: 7. CDR3 length: 14 amino acids. The CDR3 loop is CASRITGTGYGYTF. In nucleotides, the CDR3 is TGTGCCAGCAGAATCACCGGGACAGGCTATGGCTACACCTTC.

The chain has TRBV6-2 or TRBV6-3 and TRBJ1-2, with a possible D match to TRBD1 (6 bases). V lost 3 bases and J 7 bases, leaving 12 bases between the germline ends. Per germline, CDR1 MNHEY and CDR2 SVGEGT. This CDR3 contains 13 residues. The CDR3 DNA reads as TGTGCCAGCAGTTATACAGGGCCGCGTGGCTACACCTTC. Protein: CASSYTGPRGYTF.

The rearrangement joins TRBV18 to TRBJ2-1, with a weak D call TRBD1 (5 bases). The CDR3 loop spans 13 amino acids. Trimming took off 3 bases at V and 5 bases at J, with 8 bases between the two ends. Germline assignment: CDR1 KGHSH and CDR2 LQKENI. The chain's CDR3 is CASSPSGNNEQFF. Written as DNA, the CDR3 is TGTGCCAGCTCACCGTCAGGGAACAATGAGCAGTTCTTC.

This chain links TRBV11-3 with TRBJ1-1; TRBD1 aligns across 7 bases. The ends lost 0 bases at V and 1 base at J; junction bases unmatched: 2. Germline lookup yields CDR1 SGHNT and CDR2 YENEEA. The length of the CDR3 is 15 residues. CDR3 sequence (DNA): TGTGCCAGCAGCTTAGAAAGGGGGCAGAACACTGAAGCTTTCTTT. This sequence encodes CASSLERGQNTEAFF.

The genes are TRBV6-5 and TRBJ1-1; 7 positions agree with TRBD1. After removal of 5 bases from V and 2 bases from J, the junction contained 8 bases not matched to a gene. The CDR3 is 15 amino acids. Germline loops: CDR1 MNHEY, CDR2 SVGAGI. The CDR3 nucleotides are TGTGCCAGCAGTCGGCTGGGGACAGACAACACTGAAGCTTTCTTT. This encodes CASSRLGTDNTEAFF.

V is TRBV7-9 and J is TRBJ2-5; D perhaps matches TRBD1 (6 bases). V was trimmed by 1 base and J by 4 bases, leaving 13 bases between them. The CDR3 has 15 residues. The germline V gene has CDR1 SEHNR and CDR2 FQNEAQ (reference sequence). The CDR3 protein is CASSLVGQLGETQYF. The DNA for the CDR3 is TGTGCCAGCAGCTTAGTTGGACAGCTAGGAGAGACCCAGTACTTC.

There are a few counts of this clone. This chain links TRBV7-9 with TRBJ1-2; TRBD1 might be the D (6 bases). The germline CDR1 and CDR2 sequences are SEHNR and FQNEAQ (reference sequence). The CDR3 is made up of 12 amino acids. The V end lost 8 bases, the J end lost 5 bases, and 12 bases lay between the germline ends. CDR3 amino acids: CASVTGSYGYTF. Here the CDR3 DNA reads TGTGCCAGCGTCACAGGGTCATATGGCTACACCTTC.

The chain is built from TRBV7-2 and TRBJ2-7; 8 bases align to TRBD2. There are 16 residues in the CDR3. V trimming: 4 bases; J trimming: 4 bases; junction bases outside the gene matches: 12. Per the germline V gene, CDR1 is SGHTA and CDR2 is FQGNSA. The CDR3 sequence: CASSSSGTRAAYEQYF. The CDR3 coding sequence is TGTGCCAGCAGCTCCTCCGGGACTAGGGCGGCTTACGAGCAGTACTTC.

This chain connects TRBV10-3 to TRBJ2-5, with 9 bases fitting TRBD1. This CDR3 has 14 amino acids. Trimming cost V 4 bases and J 4 bases; bases outside gene matches: 4. Looked up from germline, CDR1 is ENHRY and CDR2 is SYGVKD. In nucleotides, the CDR3 is TGTGCCATCAGTGGCCAGGGACAGGGAGAGACCCAGTACTTC. Its protein is CAISGQGQGETQYF.

This rearrangement joins TRBV6-2 or TRBV6-3 to TRBJ2-4; the match to TRBD2 covers 8 bases. Germline values: CDR1 MNHEY, CDR2 SVGEGT. After removal of 0 bases from V and 7 bases from J, the junction contained 8 bases not matched to a gene. This CDR3 contains 16 residues. In DNA form, the CDR3 reads TGTGCCAGCAGTTACTCGATAACCGGGAGGGGGAACATTCAGTACTTC. Translation gives CASSYSITGRGNIQYF.

The sample holds one count of this clone. The V and J genes are TRBV4-3 and TRBJ2-4; TRBD2 matches 10 bases. Looked up from germline, CDR1 is LGHNA and CDR2 is YSLEER. V was pared by 4 bases and J by 5 bases, with 11 bases of the junction left unmatched. There are 17 residues in the CDR3. In nucleotides, the CDR3 is TGCGCCAGCAGCCTATTCCCAGCGGGGGGGCCTCAAAACATTCAGTACTTC. The encoded protein is CASSLFPAGGPQNIQYF.

The rearrangement links TRBV24-1 to TRBJ1-4, with 10 bases lining up with TRBD1. CDR3 length: 14 residues. J was trimmed by 10 bases and V by 2 bases; bases with no gene match: 3. Germline CDR1 and CDR2: KGHDR and SFDVKD. This CDR3 reads CATSDSGTGAKLFF. The CDR3 DNA sequence: TGTGCCACCAGTGATTCCGGGACAGGGGCAAAACTGTTTTTT.

This chain uses TRBV24-1 with TRBJ2-1; D might be TRBD1 (5 bases). The V gene lost 0 bases and the J gene lost 5 bases, with 13 bases spanning the gap. The CDR3 contains 16 residues. Germline V gene data show CDR1 as KGHDR and CDR2 as SFDVKD. CDR3 nucleotides: TGTGCCACCAGTGATTTGTCAGGGATGGCCAACAATGAGCAGTTCTTC. This codes for CATSDLSGMANNEQFF.

The CDR3, as DNA: TGTGCCAGCAGTTTCTTTTGGGACAGGGCAGGAGACTCTGGGGCCAACGTCCTGACTTTC. It is translated as CASSFFWDRAGDSGANVLTF. This chain links TRBV27 with TRBJ2-6, with 9 bases lining up with TRBD1. Germline V gene lookup returns CDR1 MNHEY and CDR2 SMNVEV (reference sequence). The CDR3 is made up of 20 amino acids. V was clipped by 3 bases and J by 0 bases; unmatched bases: 12.

This clone has only one observation. The rearrangement links TRBV27 to TRBJ2-2; D possibly corresponds to TRBD1 (6 bases). Trimming cost V 6 bases and J 2 bases, with 13 bases left between them. Germline assignment: CDR1 MNHEY and CDR2 SMNVEV (reference sequence). This CDR3 contains 15 residues. The CDR3 DNA follows: TGTGCCAGCAGGCTGGGGGCATCTAACACCGGGGAGCTGTTTTTT. This encodes CASRLGASNTGELFF.

The chain couples TRBV11-2 to TRBJ2-4; D gene uncertain. V dropped 1 base and J dropped 8 bases, with 9 bases sitting between them. CDR1 and CDR2 (germline): SGHAT, FQNNGV. The CDR3 length is 13 residues. CDR3 protein: CASSLGLNYIQYF. In nucleotides, the CDR3 is TGTGCCAGCAGCTTAGGCCTAAATTACATTCAGTACTTC.

The gene calls are TRBV6-5 and TRBJ1-5; TRBD1 is a possible D gene (5 bases). From germline, CDR1 is MNHEY and CDR2 SVGAGI. V was shortened by 4 bases and J by 7 bases, with 11 bases between the two germline ends. The CDR3 has 13 amino acids. CDR3 bases: TGTGCCAGCAGTTGGGCGGACAAACAGCCCCAGCATTTT. Protein: CASSWADKQPQHF.

V is TRBV15 and J is TRBJ1-5; D remains ambiguous. Trimming left V 1 base short and J 5 bases short, with 9 bases between. Germline assignment: CDR1 LNHNV and CDR2 YYDKDF (reference sequence). CDR3 length equals 14 residues. The CDR3 DNA sequence: TGTGCCACCAGCAGAGGGCGGAACGATCAGCCCCAGCATTTT. Translating it yields CATSRGRNDQPQHF.

This clone was detected once. This chain joins TRBV7-2 and TRBJ2-3; unclear D gene. Looked up from germline, CDR1 is SGHTA and CDR2 is FQGNSA. Trimming cost V 4 bases and J 3 bases, with 17 bases left between them. The CDR3 contains 16 residues. CDR3 coding DNA: TGTGCCAGCAGCTCCGGTCGGAATTGGAGAACAGATACGCAGTATTTT. It specifies CASSSGRNWRTDTQYF. Full variable domain (missing parts from reference TRBV7-2 and TRBJ2-3): GAGVSQSPSNKVTEKGKDVELRCDPISGHTALYWYRQSLGQGLEFLIYFQGNSAPDKSGLPSDRFSAERTGGSVSTLTIQRTQQEDSAVYLCASSSGRNWRTDTQYFGPGTRLTVL.

This chain connects TRBV7-2 to TRBJ2-7, with TRBD1 matching over 8 bases. This CDR3 is built from 14 residues. Trimming took 6 bases from V and 4 from J; bases not matched to a gene: 8. Germline V CDR1 and CDR2: SGHTA, FQGNSA. In nucleotides, the CDR3 is TGTGCCAGCAGGGCAGGGGGCAGTAGTTACGAGCAGTACTTC. The encoded protein is CASRAGGSSYEQYF.

The rearrangement uses TRBV12-3 or TRBV12-4 and TRBJ1-5, with a possible D match to TRBD1 (5 bases). Trimming left V 3 bases short and J 7 bases short, with 10 bases between. This CDR3 has 13 residues. The CDR3 reads CASSFSGDQPQHF. The CDR3 region has the DNA TGTGCCAGCAGTTTTTCGGGGGACCAGCCCCAGCATTTT.

This clone was counted many times. This sample also contains other DNA sequences that code for the same CDR3. The V and J genes are TRBV11-2 and TRBJ1-3, with 7 bases that match TRBD1. Trimming cost V 2 bases and J 0 bases; bases outside gene matches: 10. The CDR3 runs to 18 residues. Germline V gives CDR1 SGHAT, CDR2 FQNNGV. The chain's CDR3 is CASSLWPGQSHSGNTIYF. CDR3 DNA: TGTGCCAGCAGCTTATGGCCGGGACAGAGTCACTCTGGAAACACCATATATTTT.

The chain recombines TRBV4-3 with TRBJ1-4; weak D call: TRBD1 (6 bases). Trimming stripped 1 base from V and 5 bases from J, with 11 bases between. Germline CDR1 LGHNA, CDR2 YSLEER. The CDR3 spans 15 residues. The CDR3 region is CASSQVGGANEKLFF. DNA for the CDR3: TGCGCCAGCAGCCAAGTTGGGGGCGCGAATGAAAAACTGTTTTTT.

The V gene is TRBV19, the J gene TRBJ2-7, with 7 bases that match TRBD1. The CDR3 is 15 residues long. Looked up from germline, CDR1 is LNHDA and CDR2 is SQIVND (reference sequence). V was pared by 1 base and J by 4 bases, with 7 bases of the junction left unmatched. CDR3 sequence reads: CASSIVAQGEYEQYF. The CDR3 nucleotides read TGTGCCAGTAGTATAGTTGCGCAGGGGGAGTACGAGCAGTACTTC.

J is TRBJ2-1 and V is TRBV28; 13 bases are a match to TRBD2. Unmatched junction bases numbered 3, after V lost 6 bases and J lost 7 bases. Germline CDR1 and CDR2: MDHEN and SYDVKM. This CDR3 is built from 14 residues. The CDR3 DNA reads TGTGCCAGCAGCAGGACTAGCGGGAGTAATGAGCAGTTCTTC. Its protein product is CASSRTSGSNEQFF.

The chain links TRBV11-1 to TRBJ2-3; D gene unclear. V lost 2 bases and J 4 bases, leaving 10 bases between the germline ends. There are 14 residues in the CDR3. The germline CDR1 and CDR2 sequences are SGHAT and FQDESV (reference sequence). The CDR3, as DNA: TGTGCCAGCAGCTTACTCCCAGAAGCAGATACGCAGTATTTT. Its protein product is CASSLLPEADTQYF. Full variable domain (missing parts from reference TRBV11-1 and TRBJ2-3): EAEVAQSPRYKITEKSQAVAFWCDPISGHATLYWYRQILGQGPELLVQFQDESVVDDSQLPKDRFSAERLKGVDSTLKIQPAELGDSAMYLCASSLLPEADTQYFGPGTRLTVL.